Listed below are T cell receptor beta chains from one sample, sequenced in a study of beta chain features in type 1 diabetes. Some clones are missing from TCRdb's copy, which holds only in-frame ones; the method was immunoSEQ multiplex PCR. The sample includes 200,000 to 250,000 clones, over 8.5% of them seen just once. Sequencing was performed on naive CD4+ T cells from blood. Receptors were obtained from a woman between 18 and 29 years old in good health. Both conserved end residues are part of each CDR3. D genes are given only for firm matches.

TRBV7-7	TRBJ2-5	NA	CASSLAAREGTQYF
TRBV9	TRBJ1-2	TRBD1	CASSGGQGASGYTF
TRBV4-1	TRBJ1-1	NA	CASSQGLAAANTEAFF
TRBV15	TRBJ2-1	NA	CATSIRRSSYNEQFF
TRBV2	TRBJ1-1	TRBD1	CASSELGGLNTEAFF
TRBV5-1	TRBJ2-5	NA	CASSERGTLEQETQYF
TRBV19	TRBJ2-5	NA	CASSMGTAGETQYF
TRBV7-9	TRBJ1-1	TRBD1	CASSLYGQGAEAFF
TRBV30	TRBJ1-6	NA	CAWSAQRMSSYNSPLHF
TRBV19	TRBJ2-2	TRBD2	CASSILAGITNTGELFF
TRBV19	TRBJ2-1	TRBD1	CASSIRQGDYEQFF
TRBV7-9	TRBJ1-1	NA	CASSPGTPNTEAFF
TRBV6-4	TRBJ2-2	NA	CASSDFDSITGELFF
TRBV30	TRBJ1-5	NA	CAWNKGGAKGQPQHF
TRBV7-2	TRBJ2-7	NA	CASSLGAGRSYEQYF
TRBV7-2	TRBJ2-7	NA	CASSSSGLKYEQYF
TRBV29-1	TRBJ1-2	NA	CSVGTITTGYTF
TRBV5-4	TRBJ1-5	NA	CASSFLIGAASNQPQHF
TRBV5-6	TRBJ1-1	TRBD1	CASSLEGGLFAEAFF
TRBV19	TRBJ2-5	TRBD2	CASSQTSGRSQETQYF
TRBV5-1	TRBJ1-2	TRBD1	CASSAGGGYGYTF
TRBV9	TRBJ2-3	TRBD2	CASSVSGRGDTQYF
TRBV27	TRBJ1-1	NA	CASSPLKGANTEAFF
TRBV5-4	TRBJ2-3	TRBD2	CASSLGTSGGASTDTQYF
TRBV7-9	TRBJ1-1	NA	CASSLSGQGEVNTEAFF
TRBV5-1	TRBJ2-1	TRBD2	CASRSGVSGGAVEQFF
TRBV5-1	TRBJ2-3	NA	CASSFRRENVDTQYF
TRBV10-3	TRBJ2-3	NA	CAISDQVRGTDTQYF
TRBV2	TRBJ2-7	TRBD1	CASGQGYEQYF
TRBV9	TRBJ1-5	NA	CASSVDGSSNQPQHF
TRBV4-1	TRBJ1-2	TRBD1	CASSQEGQGTQRAYGYTF
TRBV27	TRBJ1-2	NA	CASSLFPQGGYGYTF
TRBV7-2	TRBJ1-2	NA	CASSLDRPYGYTF
TRBV5-6	TRBJ1-2	TRBD1	CASSFRGPEGYTF
TRBV9	TRBJ2-3	TRBD2	CASSVATSGRTDTQYF
TRBV30	TRBJ1-3	NA	CAWSVSSSGNTIYF
TRBV6-1	TRBJ1-1	NA	CASSVRGPGTEAFF
TRBV30	TRBJ2-7	TRBD2	CAWDPGTSVSYEQYF
TRBV27	TRBJ2-7	NA	CASSSTGEQYF
TRBV7-9	TRBJ2-7	NA	CASSLVESAYEQYF